A single sample gave rise to the 11 T cell receptor beta chains below, sequenced in a study of blood T cell repertoires in COVID-19. TCRdb keeps only in-frame clones here, not all; method: immunoSEQ multiplex PCR. The sample yields 120,000 or so clones, roughly 69% seen once. The sequenced sample was peripheral blood. Receptor source: an older woman with acute or convalescent COVID-19.

The chain uses TRBV7-9 and TRBJ1-2; D gene ambiguous. From germline, CDR1 is SEHNR and CDR2 FQNEAQ (reference sequence). The CDR3 is 13 amino acids. V lost 5 bases and J lost 3, with 10 bases in between. The CDR3 DNA follows: TGTGCCAGCAGCCCTACCCGGGACTATGGCTACACCTTC. Protein: CASSPTRDYGYTF.

This clone has more than one count but fewer than ten. The chain has TRBV29-1 and TRBJ2-7; TRBD1 agrees at 9 bases. The V and J ends lost 6 bases and 1 base, in that order; junction bases with no gene match: 1. In germline, CDR1 is SQVTM, CDR2 ANQGSEA. The CDR3 covers 12 residues. CDR3 bases: TGCAGCGTAGGGACAGGGTCCTACGAGCAGTACTTC. This encodes CSVGTGSYEQYF.

This clone was seen only a few times. This chain connects TRBV29-1 to TRBJ1-2, with TRBD1 matching 7 bases. Germline V CDR1 and CDR2: SQVTM, ANQGSEA. The CDR3 totals 14 residues. Trimming at V came to 3 bases and at J to 4 bases, leaving 8 bases not matched to a gene. The CDR3 DNA sequence: TGCAGCGTTGACTCAAAGGGGGCGAGCTATGGCTACACCTTC. This encodes CSVDSKGASYGYTF.

This chain links TRBV3-1 (or the pseudogene TRBV3-2) with TRBJ2-2; D is unclear. Looked up from germline, CDR1 is LGHDT and CDR2 is YNNKEL (reference sequence). The V gene lost 3 bases and the J gene lost 6 bases, with 8 bases spanning the gap. This CDR3 spans 13 amino acids. DNA of the CDR3: TGTGCCAGCAGCCAGAGCGTTTCCGGGGAGCTGTTTTTT. Translated, it gives CASSQSVSGELFF.

The chain has TRBV2 and TRBJ1-1; 9 nucleotides agree with TRBD1. The J segment lost 11 bases and the V segment lost 7 bases, leaving 11 bases of the junction unmatched. The CDR3 totals 13 residues. Germline loops: CDR1 SNHLY, CDR2 FYNNEI. The CDR3 DNA is TGTGCCAGCAATCCCGGACAGGGGTTGTTGGCTTTCTTT. This encodes CASNPGQGLLAFF. Drawing the rest from reference TRBV2 and TRBJ1-1, the complete variable domain is EPEVTQTPSHQVTQMGQEVILRCVPISNHLYFYWYRQILGQKVEFLVSFYNNEISEKSEIFDDQFSVERPDGSNFTLKIRSTKLEDSAMYFCASNPGQGLLAFFGQGTRLTVV.

This clone was counted a single time. V is TRBV6-2 or TRBV6-3 and J is TRBJ2-7, with D perhaps matching TRBD2 (5 bases). CDR1 is MNHEY and CDR2 is SVGEGT in the germline V gene. Trimming shortened V by 5 bases and J by 3 bases, and 14 bases separated the two germline ends. The CDR3 spans 14 residues. This CDR3 is CASSRIRTDYEQYF. For the CDR3, the DNA is TGTGCCAGCAGTCGTATACGGACTGACTACGAGCAGTACTTC.

The chain's CDR3 is CASSPGGVSYGYTF. In DNA, the CDR3 is TGCGCCAGCAGTCCCGGGGGAGTCTCCTATGGCTACACCTTC. This chain links TRBV5-1 with TRBJ1-2, with D possibly being TRBD1 (5 bases). There are 14 residues in the CDR3. Germline CDR1 SGHRS, CDR2 YFSETQ. Trimming removed 5 bases at V and 4 bases at J, with 15 bases between.

This chain connects TRBV10-3 to TRBJ2-1, with TRBD1 identical over 9 bases. The length of the CDR3 is 15 residues. V dropped 4 bases and J dropped 4; count of bases not matched to a gene: 5. Germline lookup yields CDR1 ENHRY and CDR2 SYGVKD. In DNA, the CDR3 is TGTGCCATCAGTGGAGCCGGGACAGGGTACAATGAGCAGTTCTTC. It yields the protein CAISGAGTGYNEQFF.

The rearrangement uses TRBV27 and TRBJ1-1; 7 nucleotides match TRBD1. J gave up 10 bases and V 5 bases, and 22 bases lay outside the gene matches. This CDR3 comprises 17 residues. The V gene's germline CDR1 is MNHEY and CDR2 SMNVEV (reference sequence). The CDR3 nucleotides read TGTGCCAGCAGTCGGGTGGGGACGGGACAGATCCTGATTAGAGCTTTCTTT. Translation gives CASSRVGTGQILIRAFF.

The rearrangement joins TRBV28 to TRBJ1-5; D remains ambiguous. V was shortened by 6 bases and J by 7 bases, with 13 bases between the two germline ends. Germline loops: CDR1 MDHEN, CDR2 SYDVKM. The CDR3 is 13 residues long. This CDR3 is CASREGQYQPQHF. CDR3 bases: TGTGCCAGCAGGGAGGGTCAGTACCAGCCCCAGCATTTT.

The V gene is TRBV9, the J gene TRBJ2-6, with D uncertain. The CDR3 sequence is 16 residues long. Per germline, CDR1 SGDLS and CDR2 YYNGEE. Trimming removed 3 bases at V and 2 bases at J, with 12 bases between. CDR3 in amino acids: CASSETPDTGANVLTF. CDR3 bases: TGTGCCAGCAGCGAGACACCAGACACTGGGGCCAACGTCCTGACTTTC.